These T cell receptor beta chains were read from a single sample in a study of identifying expanded T cells in peripheral blood. The protocol was immunoSEQ multiplex PCR, while the TCRdb copy is restricted to in-frame clones and leaves out a portion. Found here are some 130,000 clones, 75% to 90% of them singletons; the top ten hold roughly 7.9%. The specimen was blood. All receptors come from a person aged 18 to 70 in good health. The CDR3 runs from the conserved cysteine through the conserved F or W. Fields, in order: clone size, D gene, V gene, J gene, CDR3 DNA, CDR3 protein. A D gene is named only where the DNA matches it firmly. Not all rows give a size; the values are once, few, many and, for expanded clones, a class.

many,TRBD1,TRBV27,TRBJ1-2,TGTGCCAGCAGTACCCGGACAGGGGGCGCCGCCTATGGCTACACCTTC,CASSTRTGGAAYGYTF
once,.,TRBV7-2,TRBJ2-5,TGTGCCAGCAGCGTAGGGGGTGCGGGGTTAGTCCGAGAGACCCAGTACTTC,CASSVGGAGLVRETQYF
once,.,TRBV28,TRBJ1-5,TGTGCCAGCAGTCCCCTTCCCGGGACGGCCAAGCCCCAGCATTTT,CASSPLPGTAKPQHF
.,.,TRBV9,TRBJ1-1,TGTGCCAGCAGCGTAGGCAGGGACGGCACTGAAGCTTTCTTT,CASSVGRDGTEAFF
.,.,TRBV6-5,TRBJ2-1,TGTGCCAGCAGTACCCCGTGGCAGGGGGGCAATGAGCAGTTCTTC,CASSTPWQGGNEQFF
.,.,TRBV14,TRBJ2-5,TGTGCCAGCAGCCAAGATCTCCAAGAGACCCAGTACTTC,CASSQDLQETQYF
few,.,TRBV30,TRBJ2-5,TGTGCCTGGAGTTTATGGGAGACCCAGTACTTC,CAWSLWETQYF
.,.,TRBV7-3,TRBJ2-1,TGTGCCAGCAGCTTAGAGACTAGGTTTGAGCAGTTCTTC,CASSLETRFEQFF
.,.,TRBV14,TRBJ1-1,TGTGCCAGCAGCCCGACTCGAGCGTGGGACACTGAAGCTTTCTTT,CASSPTRAWDTEAFF
.,TRBD1,TRBV27,TRBJ1-4,TGTGCCAGCAGTCACCCTCCGGGACAGGGGTTGACTAATGAAAAACTGTTTTTT,CASSHPPGQGLTNEKLFF
.,.,TRBV2,TRBJ1-1,TGTGCCAGCAGTGAATTTGGACCGAACACTGAAGCTTTCTTT,CASSEFGPNTEAFF
.,TRBD1,TRBV5-6,TRBJ2-1,TGTGCCAGCAGTCCCGGGACAGGGGGGGTTCCTTGGAATGAGCAGTTCTTC,CASSPGTGGVPWNEQFF
.,TRBD1,TRBV19,TRBJ1-2,TGTGCCAGTACCCCACTGTCGGGACAGCCAGGCTATGGCTACACCTTC,CASTPLSGQPGYGYTF
.,.,TRBV28,TRBJ2-7,TGTGCCAGCAGTTTTATGTACGAGCAGTACTTC,CASSFMYEQYF
.,TRBD1,TRBV9,TRBJ1-3,TGTGCCAGCAGCGTATTAGGGGGCCCCCACTCTGGAAACACCATATATTTT,CASSVLGGPHSGNTIYF
medium-sized,.,TRBV29-1,TRBJ1-6,TGCAGCGTTGTTCAGGGTGTAAATTCACCCCTCCACTTT,CSVVQGVNSPLHF
once,TRBD1,TRBV6-5,TRBJ1-1,TGTGCCAGCAAGACCGGGACAGGGGGCCTCACTGAAGCTTTCTTT,CASKTGTGGLTEAFF
.,.,TRBV7-9,TRBJ1-3,TGTGCCAGCAGCCTCCCGGGGGACACCATATATTTT,CASSLPGDTIYF
.,TRBD1,TRBV12-5,TRBJ2-7,TGTGCTAGTGGTTTGGGGACCTGGACAGGGATTTACGAGCAGTACTTC,CASGLGTWTGIYEQYF
.,.,TRBV4-2,TRBJ2-3,TGTGCCAGCAGCCAACGGGGGCCAGGACTTGAGGCGCAGTATTTT,CASSQRGPGLEAQYF
.,TRBD1,TRBV9,TRBJ2-2,TGTGCCAGCAGCGTCGTGCAGGGGGCCACCGGGGAGCTGTTTTTT,CASSVVQGATGELFF
.,.,TRBV28,TRBJ1-2,TGTGCCAGCAGTTCACTCCCCCCCGGGACACTCTATGGCTACACCTTC,CASSSLPPGTLYGYTF
.,TRBD1,TRBV18,TRBJ2-7,TGTGCCAGCTCACCTCGACAGGGGTACGAGCAGTACTTC,CASSPRQGYEQYF
.,.,TRBV7-3,TRBJ1-1,TGTGCCAGCAGCTCCGACATGAACACTGAAGCTTTCTTT,CASSSDMNTEAFF
.,TRBD1,TRBV6-1,TRBJ1-5,TGTGCCAGCAGTCCTCGACAGGGAGATCAGCCCCAGCATTTT,CASSPRQGDQPQHF
.,.,TRBV7-9,TRBJ1-1,TGTGCCAGCAGCCCTGACCGGGGTCCCCCGAACACTGAAGCTTTCTTT,CASSPDRGPPNTEAFF
.,TRBD1,TRBV18,TRBJ1-6,TGTGCCAGCTCAGCGGGGCCAGGGGGAAATTCACCCCTCCACTTT,CASSAGPGGNSPLHF
few,TRBD1,TRBV7-2,TRBJ1-2,TGTGCCAGCACCCTCCTAACAGGGGTAGAGGGCTACACCTTC,CASTLLTGVEGYTF
.,.,TRBV11-3,TRBJ2-7,TGTGCCAGCAGCTTAGACTACTCCTACGAGCAGTACTTC,CASSLDYSYEQYF
.,.,TRBV10-3,TRBJ2-2,TGTGCCATCAGTGAGTCTGGGGAGCTGTTTTTT,CAISESGELFF
.,.,TRBV18,TRBJ2-1,TGTGCCAGCTCACCACCATCAGGTCCCTACAATGAGCAGTTCTTC,CASSPPSGPYNEQFF
.,.,TRBV6-5,TRBJ1-3,TGTGCCAGCAGTTATAGGGGGACACCTGGAAACACCATATATTTT,CASSYRGTPGNTIYF
few,.,TRBV21-1,TRBJ2-7,TGTGCCAGCAGCAAAGGAGGGCCGGACAGGTATTACGAGCAGTACTTC,CASSKGGPDRYYEQYF
.,TRBD2,TRBV10-1,TRBJ2-5,TGCGCCAGCAGTGATTCCTCCGTCGGGGGGGAGACCCAGTACTTC,CASSDSSVGGETQYF
once,TRBD1,TRBV6-6,TRBJ1-5,TGTGCCAGCAGACGCGGGGGACAGGGGGAACAGCCCCAGCATTTT,CASRRGGQGEQPQHF
.,TRBD2,TRBV15,TRBJ2-3,TGTGCCACCAGCAGAGACCAAAGTAGCGGGATTAGGTCAGATACGCAGTATTTT,CATSRDQSSGIRSDTQYF
many,TRBD1,TRBV18,TRBJ1-3,TGTGCCAGCTCACCAAGTATTCAGGGGGCAGCTGGAAACACCATATATTTT,CASSPSIQGAAGNTIYF
.,TRBD2,TRBV7-8,TRBJ2-1,TGTGCCAGCAGCCCGCAGACTAGCTGGCATGAGCTTGAGCAGTTCTTC,CASSPQTSWHELEQFF
.,.,TRBV5-1,TRBJ1-2,TGCGCCAGCAGCTTGACTGGTGGGGGGAAGTATGGCTACACCTTC,CASSLTGGGKYGYTF